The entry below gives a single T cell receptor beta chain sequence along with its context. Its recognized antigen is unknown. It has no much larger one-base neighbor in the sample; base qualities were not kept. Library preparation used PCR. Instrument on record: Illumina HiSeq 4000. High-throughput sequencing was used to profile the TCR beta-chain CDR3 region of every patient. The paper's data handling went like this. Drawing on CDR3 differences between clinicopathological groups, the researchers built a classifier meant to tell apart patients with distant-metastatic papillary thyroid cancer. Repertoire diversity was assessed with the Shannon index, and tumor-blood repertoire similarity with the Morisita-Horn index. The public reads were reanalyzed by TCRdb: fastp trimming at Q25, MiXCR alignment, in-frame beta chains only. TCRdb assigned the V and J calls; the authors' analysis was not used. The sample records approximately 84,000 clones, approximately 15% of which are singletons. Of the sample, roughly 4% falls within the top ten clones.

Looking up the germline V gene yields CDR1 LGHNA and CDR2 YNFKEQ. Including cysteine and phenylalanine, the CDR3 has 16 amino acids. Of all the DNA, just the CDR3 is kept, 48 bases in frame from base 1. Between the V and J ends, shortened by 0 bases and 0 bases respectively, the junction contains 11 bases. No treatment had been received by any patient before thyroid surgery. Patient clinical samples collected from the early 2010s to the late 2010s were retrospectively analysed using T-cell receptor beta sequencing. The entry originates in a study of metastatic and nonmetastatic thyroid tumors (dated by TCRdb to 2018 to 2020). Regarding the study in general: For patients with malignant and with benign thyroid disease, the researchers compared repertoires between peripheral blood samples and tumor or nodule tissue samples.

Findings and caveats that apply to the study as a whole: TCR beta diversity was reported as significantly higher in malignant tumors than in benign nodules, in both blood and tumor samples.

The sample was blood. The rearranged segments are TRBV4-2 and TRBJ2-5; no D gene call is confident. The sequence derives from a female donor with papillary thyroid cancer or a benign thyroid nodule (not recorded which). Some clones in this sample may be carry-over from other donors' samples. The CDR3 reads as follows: CASSQDFLTNQETQYF. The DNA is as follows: TGTGCCAGCAGCCAAGACTTCCTTACAAACCAAGAGACCCAGTACTTC.